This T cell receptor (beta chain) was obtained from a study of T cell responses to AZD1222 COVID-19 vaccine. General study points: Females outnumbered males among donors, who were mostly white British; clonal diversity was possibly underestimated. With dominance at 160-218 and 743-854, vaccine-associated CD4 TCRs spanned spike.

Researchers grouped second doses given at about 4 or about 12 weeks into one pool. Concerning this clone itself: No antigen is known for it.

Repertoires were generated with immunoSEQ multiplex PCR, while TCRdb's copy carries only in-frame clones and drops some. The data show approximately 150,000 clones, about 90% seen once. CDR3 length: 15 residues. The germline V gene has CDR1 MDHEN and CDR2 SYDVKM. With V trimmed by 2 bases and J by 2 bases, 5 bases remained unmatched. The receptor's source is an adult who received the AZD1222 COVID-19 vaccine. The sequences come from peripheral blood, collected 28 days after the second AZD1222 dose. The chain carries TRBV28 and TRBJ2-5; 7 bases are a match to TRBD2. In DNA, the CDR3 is TGTGCCAGCAGTTTAGGCCTAGCGGTACAAGAGACCCAGTACTTC. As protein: CASSLGLAVQETQYF. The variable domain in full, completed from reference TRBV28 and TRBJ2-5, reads DVKVTQSSRYLVKRTGEKVFLECVQDMDHENMFWYRQDPGLGLRLIYFSYDVKMKEKGDIPEGYSVSREKKERFSLILESASTNQTSMYLCASSLGLAVQETQYFGPGTRLLVL.